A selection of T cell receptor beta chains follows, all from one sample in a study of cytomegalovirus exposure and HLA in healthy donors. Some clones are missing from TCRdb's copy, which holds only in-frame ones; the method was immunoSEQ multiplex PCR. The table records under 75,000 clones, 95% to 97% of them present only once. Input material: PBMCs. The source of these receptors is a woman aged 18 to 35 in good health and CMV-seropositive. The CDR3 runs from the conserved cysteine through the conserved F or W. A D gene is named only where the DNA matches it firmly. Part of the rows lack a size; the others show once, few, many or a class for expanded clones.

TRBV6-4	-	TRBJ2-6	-	TGTGCCAGCAGTGACGAGGCCGCTGGGGCCAACGTCCTGACTTTC	CASSDEAAGANVLTF
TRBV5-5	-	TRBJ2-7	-	TGTGCCAGCAGCTTGACGTTACGGAAAGGGGTCTACGAGCAGTACTTC	CASSLTLRKGVYEQYF
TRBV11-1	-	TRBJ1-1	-	TGTGCCAGCAGCCCAGGGTTCATGAACACTGAAGCTTTCTTT	CASSPGFMNTEAFF
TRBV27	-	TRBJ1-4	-	TGTGCCAGCAGTCCGTTGGACAGATTCCAGAGAGAAAAACTGTTTTTT	CASSPLDRFQREKLFF
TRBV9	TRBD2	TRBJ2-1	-	TGTGCCAGCAGGAACCCCCGGGACTACCCCCACAATGAGCAGTTCTTC	CASRNPRDYPHNEQFF
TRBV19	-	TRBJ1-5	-	TGTGCCAGTAGTGGAACGGGGATGGGGGCTCAGCCCCAGCATTTT	CASSGTGMGAQPQHF
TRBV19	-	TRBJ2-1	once	TGTGCCAGTAGCCTCGTATTCCCTTCTTACAATGAGCAGTTCTTC	CASSLVFPSYNEQFF
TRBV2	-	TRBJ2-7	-	TGTGCCAGCACGGGAAGCACAGGGAAAGGCCAGTCCTACGAGCAGTACTTC	CASTGSTGKGQSYEQYF
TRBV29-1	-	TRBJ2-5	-	TGCAGCGTTGAAGAAGGAGGGGCGCGAGAGACCCAGTACTTC	CSVEEGGARETQYF
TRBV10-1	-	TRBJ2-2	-	TGCGCCAGCAGGACAGGGAACACCGGGGAGCTGTTTTTT	CASRTGNTGELFF
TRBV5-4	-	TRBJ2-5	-	TGTGCCAGCAGCTCTGGACTACAAGAGACCCAGTACTTC	CASSSGLQETQYF
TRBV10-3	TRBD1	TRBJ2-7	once	TGTGCCAGCGAGACAGGGAAAACCTACGAGCAGTACTTC	CASETGKTYEQYF
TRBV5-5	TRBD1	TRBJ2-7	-	TGTGCCAGCAGCTTGCAGGGACAGGGCACCTACGAGCAGTACTTC	CASSLQGQGTYEQYF
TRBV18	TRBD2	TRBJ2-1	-	TGTGCCAGCTCACTACTAGCGGGGGTCTACAATGAGCAGTTCTTC	CASSLLAGVYNEQFF
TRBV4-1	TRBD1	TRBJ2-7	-	TGCGCCAGCAGCCAAGATCCGAGACAGGGGCTTCTCTCCTACGAGCAGTACTTC	CASSQDPRQGLLSYEQYF
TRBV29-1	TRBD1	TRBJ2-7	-	TGCAGCGTTGAAGATCCTACAGGGACAGGGGTCTACGAGCAGTACTTC	CSVEDPTGTGVYEQYF
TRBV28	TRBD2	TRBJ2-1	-	TGTGCCAGCAGTTTATTTCGACTAGCGGGAGCCTTTGGGAATGAGCAGTTCTTC	CASSLFRLAGAFGNEQFF
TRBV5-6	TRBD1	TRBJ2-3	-	TGTGCCAGCAGCTCCGGACAGGGTGCAGATACGCAGTATTTT	CASSSGQGADTQYF
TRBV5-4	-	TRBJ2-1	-	TGTGCCAGCAGCTTGGGTACTAGAGGCTACAATGAGCAGTTCTTC	CASSLGTRGYNEQFF
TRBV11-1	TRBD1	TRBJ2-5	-	TGTGCCAGCAGCCCTCGGGACAGGGGATATCTGCAAGAGACCCAGTACTTC	CASSPRDRGYLQETQYF
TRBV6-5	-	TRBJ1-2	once	TGTGCCAGCAGTTCGGTCGGGGATTATGGCTACACCTTC	CASSSVGDYGYTF
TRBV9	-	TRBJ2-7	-	TGTGCCAGCAGCGTAGAGGGGGTCGAGCAGTACTTC	CASSVEGVEQYF
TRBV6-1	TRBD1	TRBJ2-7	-	TGTGCCAGCAGTGAGTACCCAGGGGGCATCTCCTACGAGCAGTACTTC	CASSEYPGGISYEQYF
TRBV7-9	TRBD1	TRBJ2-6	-	TGTGCCAGCAGCTTTGCCGGGACAGGGCTTTCTGGGGCCAACGTCCTGACTTTC	CASSFAGTGLSGANVLTF
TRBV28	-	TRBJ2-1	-	TGTGCCAGCAGTTTAGTGAGGAGCTACAATGAGCAGTTCTTC	CASSLVRSYNEQFF
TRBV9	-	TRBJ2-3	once	TGTGCCAGCAGCGTAGGGAGGATAGTTACAGATACGCAGTATTTT	CASSVGRIVTDTQYF
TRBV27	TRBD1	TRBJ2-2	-	TGTGCCAGCGGGGGACAGGGGGCTCACACCGGGGAGCTGTTTTTT	CASGGQGAHTGELFF
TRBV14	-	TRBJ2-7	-	TGTGCCAGCAGCCAAGGGGTGGGGCTGAGGGAGCAGTACTTC	CASSQGVGLREQYF
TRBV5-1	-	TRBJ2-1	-	TGCGCCAGCAGCTTGGCGGGAGTTAACAATGAGCAGTTCTTC	CASSLAGVNNEQFF
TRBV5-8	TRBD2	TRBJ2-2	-	TGTGCCAGCAGCTTCGGGACTAGCGTATACACCGGGGAGCTGTTTTTT	CASSFGTSVYTGELFF
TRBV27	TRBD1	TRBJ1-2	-	TGTGCCAGCAGTCCAGGGGGTCTTGGCTACACCTTC	CASSPGGLGYTF
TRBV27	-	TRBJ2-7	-	TGTGCCAGCAGTCCGATCGACAGGATGGTCTACGAGCAGTACTTC	CASSPIDRMVYEQYF